Following are 14 T cell receptor beta chains from one sample sequenced in a study of T-cell reconstitution after alpha-beta-depleted transplantation in children. General study points: At one year after transplant, newly produced T cells mostly accounted for T-cell counts and diversity.

Antigen specificity for these receptors is unknown. It was with unique molecular identifiers that the TCRbeta library was prepared. TCRdb analysed the PCR reads with MiXCR anew, one entry per CDR3 protein. This sample yields 330,000 or so distinct CDR3 sequences, of which 7.5% to 9% are seen a single time; 9.1% belongs to the top ten. Sequencing used peripheral blood, obtained 360 days after TCRalphabeta/CD19-depleted stem cell transplant. The receptors here all came from a female patient aged 2-15 years who had a stem cell transplant for Fanconi anemia, so the T cells may come from the graft donor.

This clonotype was detected only a few times. The chain has TRBV7-3 and TRBJ2-1, with D possibly matching TRBD2 (6 bases). The germline V gene encodes CDR1 SGHTA and CDR2 FQGTGA. Trimming shortened V by 5 bases and J by 2 bases, and 13 bases separated the two germline ends. The CDR3 extends over 15 amino acids. CDR3 bases: TGTGCCAGCAGCCCCCAAACTAGCACCTACAATGAGCAGTTCTTC. It specifies CASSPQTSTYNEQFF.

This clonotype was counted at least ten times. The chain uses TRBV6-1 and TRBJ2-5, with unresolved D. Trimming removed 6 bases from V and 2 bases from J, with 10 bases in between. The germline CDR1 and CDR2 sequences are MNHNS and SASEGT. The CDR3 runs to 13 residues. This CDR3 reads CASSPTVQETQYF. The CDR3 DNA reads as TGTGCCAGCAGCCCTACAGTGCAAGAGACCCAGTACTTC.

This clonotype was counted between two and nine times. This sequence joins TRBV20-1 and TRBJ1-1, with TRBD1 matching 8 bases. The CDR3 length is 15 residues. Per germline, CDR1 DFQATT and CDR2 SNEGSKA (reference sequence). With V trimmed by 3 bases and J by 7 bases, 13 bases remained unmatched. CDR3 sequence reads: CSARIGSQGAGEAFF. The CDR3 coding sequence is TGCAGTGCTAGGATCGGGTCCCAGGGGGCTGGTGAAGCTTTCTTT.

The chain recombines TRBV29-1 with TRBJ1-2; TRBD1 is a possible D gene (6 bases). Germline assignment: CDR1 SQVTM and CDR2 ANQGSEA. The V and J ends lost 5 bases and 7 bases respectively, with 8 bases between them. The CDR3 consists of 10 residues. The CDR3 loop reads CSVTGTGYTF. The CDR3 bases are TGCAGCGTTACAGGGACTGGCTACACCTTC. The variable domain in full, completed from reference TRBV29-1 and TRBJ1-2, reads SAVISQKPSRDICQRGTSLTIQCQVDSQVTMMFWYRQQPGQSLTLIATANQGSEATYESGFVIDKFPISRPNLTFSTLTVSNMSPEDSSIYLCSVTGTGYTFGSGTRLTVV.

This clonotype appeared many times. The chain carries TRBV6-2 or TRBV6-3 and TRBJ2-1, with D possibly being TRBD2 (6 bases). Per the germline V gene, CDR1 is MNHEY and CDR2 is SVGEGT. The CDR3 is 15 residues long. Trimming removed 2 bases from V and 0 bases from J, with 8 bases in between. The CDR3 DNA is TGTGCCAGCAGTTACGGGGGGAGCTCCTACAATGAGCAGTTCTTC. The encoded protein is CASSYGGSSYNEQFF.

This clonotype appeared a single time. The J gene is TRBJ2-3, the V gene TRBV29-1; the match to TRBD2 covers 8 bases. This CDR3 has 15 amino acids. Unmatched junction bases numbered 6, after V lost 2 bases and J lost 2 bases. Germline assignment: CDR1 SQVTM and CDR2 ANQGSEA. The CDR3 region has the DNA TGCAGCGTTGAACGGGGGGGGGGCCTCACAGATACGCAGTATTTT. Translation: CSVERGGGLTDTQYF.

This chain connects TRBV20-1 to TRBJ2-5; D is perhaps TRBD1 (7 bases). This CDR3 is 14 amino acids long. Germline CDR1 DFQATT, CDR2 SNEGSKA (reference sequence). The DNA of the CDR3 is TGCAGCTCTGGCCAGGGGGGAGGACAAGAGACCCAGTACTTC. Its translation is CSSGQGGGQETQYF.

This clonotype has just a few counts. The chain carries TRBV2 and TRBJ1-1; a weak D match, TRBD1 (6 bases). This CDR3 comprises 15 residues. Trimming cost V 2 bases and J 1 base, with 11 bases left between them. The germline V gene has CDR1 SNHLY and CDR2 FYNNEI. CDR3 coding DNA: TGTGCCAGCAGTGAATGGGGGCCGGGGAACACTGAAGCTTTCTTT. It specifies CASSEWGPGNTEAFF.

V usage is TRBV7-9 and J usage is TRBJ2-7; 11 nucleotides match TRBD2. The ends lost 1 base at V and 3 bases at J; junction bases unmatched: 5. The germline gives CDR1 SEHNR, CDR2 FQNEAQ (reference sequence). The CDR3 loop spans 16 amino acids. CDR3 DNA sequence: TGTGCCAGCAGCTTAGGACTAGCGGGGCTATACTACGAGCAGTACTTC. Its translation is CASSLGLAGLYYEQYF. The full variable domain, in which reference TRBV7-9 and TRBJ2-7 provide the parts outside the CDR3, is DTGVSQNPRHKITKRGQNVTFRCDPISEHNRLYWYRQTLGQGPEFLTYFQNEAQLEKSRLLSDRFSAERPKGSFSTLEIQRTEQGDSAMYLCASSLGLAGLYYEQYFGPGTRLTVT.

There are many counts of this clonotype. The genes are TRBV7-2 and TRBJ1-1; D is perhaps TRBD1 (5 bases). Germline CDR1 and CDR2: SGHTA and FQGNSA. The CDR3 runs 13 residues. V gave up 2 bases and J gave up 3 bases, with 7 bases separating them. The CDR3 DNA reads as TGTGCCAGCAGCTTAATAGGGGACACTGAAGCTTTCTTT. Protein sequence: CASSLIGDTEAFF.

This clonotype has a count of ten or more. The rearrangement links TRBV29-1 to TRBJ2-4; a weak D match, TRBD2 (6 bases). CDR1 and CDR2 (germline): SQVTM, ANQGSEA. The V and J ends lost 0 bases and 13 bases respectively, with 19 bases between them. The CDR3 length is 14 residues. The CDR3 is CSVEDGGLLSFQYF. CDR3 bases: TGCAGCGTTGAAGATGGAGGGCTCCTAAGCTTCCAGTACTTC.

The chain couples TRBV7-6 to TRBJ1-2, with unresolved D. The V gene's germline CDR1 is SGHVS and CDR2 FNYEAQ. With 5 bases removed from V and 1 base from J, the gap between germline ends came to 14 bases. The CDR3 consists of 15 residues. The chain's CDR3 is CASSPTTGLNYGYTF. The CDR3 nucleotides are TGTGCCAGCAGCCCCACGACCGGACTTAACTATGGCTACACCTTC.

This clonotype was seen ten or more times. The CDR3 sequence: CASSHPGQGTYEQYF. In nucleotides, the CDR3 is TGCGCCAGCAGCCACCCGGGACAGGGGACTTACGAGCAGTACTTC. The V call is TRBV4-1, the J call TRBJ2-7, with 10 bases matching TRBD1. Germline-derived CDR1 and CDR2 are MGHRA and YSYEKL. The CDR3 runs to 15 residues. V lost 3 bases and J lost 4; bases outside the gene matches: 6.

This clonotype has ten or more counts. J is TRBJ2-4 and V is TRBV15, with D possibly being TRBD1 (5 bases). The CDR3 contains 16 residues. The germline CDR1 and CDR2 sequences are LNHNV and YYDKDF (reference sequence). V gave up 0 bases and J gave up 5 bases, with 14 bases separating them. The CDR3 DNA is TGTGCCACCAGCAGAGAAGGGGATTATCTCCAAAACATTCAGTACTTC. Protein: CATSREGDYLQNIQYF.